This TCR beta chain was sequenced in a study of CD8+ T cells in alopecia areata. TCR sequencing used cDNA made by reverse transcription of extracted RNA. Here immunoSEQ multiplex PCR was the method, and the copy in TCRdb shows in-frame clones only, minus some. Among around 7,400 clones listed, approximately 70% were seen once. From alopecia areata patients, lesional scalp punch biopsies and peripheral blood were collected. Study conclusions and caveats: There were also resident alphabeta T cells of normal skin sequenced in scalp samples. Lesional scalp, especially alopecia totalis/universalis, showed higher clonality than normal scalp.

Trimming removed 8 bases from V and 2 bases from J, with 22 bases in between. The CDR3 covers 16 residues. In germline, CDR1 is MNHNY, CDR2 SVGAGI (reference sequence). Note on this clone: Its antigen remains unknown.

This clonotype was obtained from a human donor with alopecia areata. J is TRBJ2-7 and V is TRBV6-6; weak D call: TRBD2 (6 bases). The source material was skin, sampled at week 0. The CDR3 sequence is CASHPSLSGGTYEQYF. As DNA, the CDR3 is TGTGCCAGCCATCCATCCTTATCCGGAGGGACCTACGAGCAGTACTTC.